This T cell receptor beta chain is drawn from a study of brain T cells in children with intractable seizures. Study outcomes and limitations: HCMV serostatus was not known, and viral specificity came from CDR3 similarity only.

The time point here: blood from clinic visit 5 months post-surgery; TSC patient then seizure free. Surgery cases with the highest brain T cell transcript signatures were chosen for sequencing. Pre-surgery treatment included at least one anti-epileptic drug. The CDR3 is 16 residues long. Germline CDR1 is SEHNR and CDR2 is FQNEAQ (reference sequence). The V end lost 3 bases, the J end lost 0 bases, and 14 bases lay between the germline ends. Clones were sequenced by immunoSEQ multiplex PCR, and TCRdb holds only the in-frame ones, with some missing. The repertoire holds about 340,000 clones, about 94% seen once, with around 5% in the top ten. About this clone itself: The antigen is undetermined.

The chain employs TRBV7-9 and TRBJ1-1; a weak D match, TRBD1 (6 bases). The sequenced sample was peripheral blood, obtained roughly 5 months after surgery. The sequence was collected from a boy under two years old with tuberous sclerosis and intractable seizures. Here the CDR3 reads CASSFWGGEVNTEAFF. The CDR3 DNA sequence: TGTGCCAGCAGCTTTTGGGGGGGCGAAGTGAACACTGAAGCTTTCTTT.